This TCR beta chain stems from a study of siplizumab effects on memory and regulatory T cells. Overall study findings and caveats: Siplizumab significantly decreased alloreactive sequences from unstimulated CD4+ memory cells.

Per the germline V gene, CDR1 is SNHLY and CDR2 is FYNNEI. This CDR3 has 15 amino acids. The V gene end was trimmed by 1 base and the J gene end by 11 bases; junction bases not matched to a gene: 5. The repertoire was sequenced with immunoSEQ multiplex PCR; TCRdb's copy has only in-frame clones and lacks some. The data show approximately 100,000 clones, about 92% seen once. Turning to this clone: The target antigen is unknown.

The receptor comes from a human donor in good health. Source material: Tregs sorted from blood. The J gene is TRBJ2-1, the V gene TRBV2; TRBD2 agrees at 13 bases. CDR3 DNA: TGTGCCAGCAGTGAAGGGACTAGCGGGAGAGTCAAGCAGTTCTTC. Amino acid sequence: CASSEGTSGRVKQFF.